The 27 T cell receptor beta chains given below trace back to one sample, sequenced in a study of blood T cells in healthy people across ages. For the second PCR, which ran for about 6 to 12 cycles, a sample-barcoded 5' primer and a J-beta primer mix were used. One entry per CDR3 protein, called by TCRdb with MiXCR from the 5' RACE reads. Of 700,000 to 950,000 distinct CDR3 sequences detected, roughly 60% appear once; the ten largest clones hold approximately 21%. Input material: blood. These receptors were collected from a man between 25 and 39 years old in good health.

This clonotype was detected once. This chain connects TRBV30 to TRBJ2-3; D is ambiguous. The CDR3 loop spans 13 amino acids. Germline CDR1 and CDR2: GTSNPN and SVGIG (reference sequence). With 4 bases removed from V and 1 base from J, the gap between germline ends came to 9 bases. CDR3 protein: CAWILVGTDTQYF. CDR3 DNA: TGTGCCTGGATTCTCGTGGGCACAGATACGCAGTATTTT.

The genes are TRBV6-6 and TRBJ1-5, with D uncertain. Trimming removed 5 bases at V and 5 bases at J, with 10 bases between. The germline V gene has CDR1 MNHNY and CDR2 SVGAGI (reference sequence). CDR3 length: 13 residues. The CDR3 DNA reads as TGTGCCAGCAGTGTTCAGAATGATCAGCCCCAGCATTTT. Encoded protein: CASSVQNDQPQHF.

The genes are TRBV7-8 and TRBJ2-1, with TRBD1 matching 8 bases. The germline CDR1 and CDR2 sequences are SGHVS and FQNEAQ. The V segment lost 5 bases and the J segment 5 bases; nucleotides outside the gene matches: 8. The CDR3 has 15 residues. CDR3 protein: CASSRTGQEDNEQFF. CDR3 nucleotide sequence: TGTGCCAGCAGCCGAACGGGACAGGAAGACAATGAGCAGTTCTTC.

Only one count was recorded for this clonotype. The chain links TRBV20-1 to TRBJ1-2; 12 bases line up with TRBD1. The CDR3 length is 14 residues. V lost 7 bases and J lost 6; bases outside the gene matches: 9. Germline CDR1 is DFQATT and CDR2 is SNEGSKA (reference sequence). The CDR3 DNA reads as TGCAGTGGGGGGGACAGGGGGCGAGTCAATGGCTACACCTTC. This translates into CSGGDRGRVNGYTF.

The chain uses TRBV20-1 and TRBJ2-3; maybe TRBD2 (5 bases). CDR3 size: 18 residues. Germline-derived CDR1 and CDR2 are DFQATT and SNEGSKA (reference sequence). Trimming stripped 1 base from V and 4 bases from J, with 24 bases between. The CDR3 loop reads CSARVSPAGDSLADTQYF. DNA for the CDR3: TGCAGTGCTAGAGTGTCGCCAGCCGGGGATAGTCTCGCAGATACGCAGTATTTT.

The J gene is TRBJ1-6, the V gene TRBV7-9; 7 nucleotides line up with TRBD1. The ends lost 5 bases at V and 10 bases at J; junction bases unmatched: 14. The length of the CDR3 is 16 residues. From germline, CDR1 is SEHNR and CDR2 FQNEAQ (reference sequence). Here the CDR3 DNA reads TGTGCCAGCAGCGCCCCCTTGACAGGGATGGGATCACCCCTCCACTTT. This encodes CASSAPLTGMGSPLHF.

This chain connects TRBV27 to TRBJ2-7, with 7 positions matching TRBD2. The CDR3 spans 14 residues. The germline V gene has CDR1 MNHEY and CDR2 SMNVEV (reference sequence). Germline trimming cut 2 bases from V and 3 bases from J; bases unmatched to any gene: 4. The CDR3 here is CASSLRGVNYEQYF. The CDR3 nucleotides are TGTGCCAGCAGTTTACGGGGGGTCAACTACGAGCAGTACTTC.

This clonotype was found a few times. The chain employs TRBV27 and TRBJ1-1; D is unresolved. Germline V gene sequence: CDR1 MNHEY, CDR2 SMNVEV (reference sequence). This CDR3 contains 15 residues. Trimming took off 7 bases at V and 0 bases at J, with 15 bases between the two ends. The DNA of the CDR3 is TGTGCCAGCATGCAACCACTATCATTGAACACTGAAGCTTTCTTT. Protein product: CASMQPLSLNTEAFF.

The V gene is TRBV15, the J gene TRBJ2-5; 9 bases map to TRBD2. Unmatched junction bases numbered 6, after V lost 2 bases and J lost 5 bases. This CDR3 comprises 15 residues. Germline V gives CDR1 LNHNV, CDR2 YYDKDF (reference sequence). The CDR3: CATSRQAGGRETQYF. The CDR3 coding sequence is TGTGCCACCAGCAGACAAGCGGGGGGTAGGGAGACCCAGTACTTC.

This chain joins TRBV15 and TRBJ2-6; 11 bases agree with TRBD1. The CDR3 totals 20 residues. The ends lost 0 bases at V and 1 base at J; junction bases unmatched: 8. Germline V gene lookup returns CDR1 LNHNV and CDR2 YYDKDF (reference sequence). The CDR3 sequence: CATSRDRGQGDLSGANVLTF. The DNA of the CDR3 is TGTGCCACCAGCAGAGATCGGGGACAGGGGGATCTATCTGGGGCCAACGTCCTGACTTTC. Full variable domain (outside the CDR3, taken from reference TRBV15 and TRBJ2-6): DAMVIQNPRYQVTQFGKPVTLSCSQTLNHNVMYWYQQKSSQAPKLLFHYYDKDFNNEADTPDNFQSRRPNTSFCFLDIRSPGLGDTAMYLCATSRDRGQGDLSGANVLTFGAGSRLTVL.

This chain uses TRBV6-5 with TRBJ2-5, with a tentative D call TRBD2 (6 bases). Trimming left V 0 bases short and J 0 bases short, with 20 bases between. Germline CDR1 MNHEY, CDR2 SVGAGI. CDR3 length: 19 amino acids. The CDR3 region has the DNA TGTGCCAGCAGTTACTCGTTCGATGGGGCGGGGAAGTACCAAGAGACCCAGTACTTC. Encoded protein: CASSYSFDGAGKYQETQYF.

The chain couples TRBV20-1 to TRBJ1-1, with 7 bases lining up with TRBD1. Germline CDR1 and CDR2: DFQATT and SNEGSKA (reference sequence). The CDR3 sequence is 16 residues long. Trimming removed 4 bases from V and 3 bases from J; junction bases left unmatched: 14. The CDR3 DNA is TGCAGTGCTAACGACCCTTGGACAGGCTCCTACACTGAAGCTTTCTTT. Encoded protein: CSANDPWTGSYTEAFF.

This clonotype was seen just once. This chain connects TRBV5-1 to TRBJ2-7; 7 bases are a match to TRBD2. With V trimmed by 7 bases and J by 6 bases, 4 bases remained unmatched. This CDR3 is built from 11 residues. Germline CDR1 is SGHRS and CDR2 is YFSETQ. Here the CDR3 reads CASQGGAEQYF. Here the CDR3 DNA reads TGCGCCAGCCAGGGAGGGGCCGAGCAGTACTTC.

The chain links TRBV30 to TRBJ1-2; D remains unclear. The V gene's germline CDR1 is GTSNPN and CDR2 SVGIG (reference sequence). V was shortened by 2 bases and J by 13 bases, with 17 bases between the two germline ends. The CDR3 loop spans 12 amino acids. CDR3 sequence reads: CAWSPEPPLGTF. The CDR3 nucleotides are TGTGCCTGGAGTCCAGAGCCTCCTCTCGGCACCTTC.

The chain joins TRBV3-1 to TRBJ2-7; D unclear. Germline V gene lookup returns CDR1 LGHDT and CDR2 YNNKEL (reference sequence). Between the trimmed V and J ends, which lost 0 bases and 1 base, there was a span of 7 bases. The CDR3 spans 14 residues. The CDR3 nucleotides are TGTGCCAGCAGCCAAGATCTCCGATCCTACGAGCAGTACTTC. This gives the protein CASSQDLRSYEQYF.

The J gene is TRBJ1-5, the V gene TRBV2; D is ambiguous. The CDR3 contains 15 residues. V lost 7 bases to trimming and J lost 5 bases, with 18 bases between them. Germline loops: CDR1 SNHLY, CDR2 FYNNEI. The CDR3, as DNA: TGTGCCAGCACGCTCGAAAGGGCGCGGGATCAGCCCCAGCATTTT. It codes for CASTLERARDQPQHF.

Concerning this clonotype: It is unclear where the CDR3 begins or ends on the DNA, so no DNA is shown, and the CDR3 is as TCRdb lists it. The chain carries TRBV20-1 and TRBJ2-1. Germline CDR1 and CDR2: DFQATT and SNEGSKA (reference sequence). Termini included, the CDR3 measures 11 amino acids. Here the CDR3 reads CSAGGLHQQFF.

The chain has TRBV6-5 and TRBJ2-5; maybe TRBD2 (6 bases). The assigned J gene may be wrong: the sequence end matches TRBJ2-7 better. Germline V gene lookup returns CDR1 MNHEY and CDR2 SVGAGI. The CDR3 runs 14 residues. Here the CDR3 reads CASSYSKSGVEQYF. The CDR3 bases are TGTGCCAGCAGTTACTCGAAATCGGGGGTCGAGCAGTACTTC.

The chain couples TRBV9 to TRBJ2-4; either TRBD1 or TRBD2 may fit D (5 bases each). TRBJ2-7 explains the end of the DNA better; the J call may be wrong. The CDR3 is 15 residues long. Looked up from germline, CDR1 is SGDLS and CDR2 is YYNGEE. CDR3 sequence reads: CASSVGRGAGYEQYF. The CDR3 DNA is TGTGCCAGCAGCGTAGGTAGAGGGGCTGGGTACGAGCAGTACTTC.

The J gene is TRBJ1-1, the V gene TRBV5-1; D perhaps matches TRBD1 (5 bases). Germline lookup yields CDR1 SGHRS and CDR2 YFSETQ. V was clipped by 0 bases and J by 1 base, with 13 bases between them. The CDR3 loop spans 16 amino acids. The CDR3 coding sequence is TGCGCCAGCAGCTTGGCCCCGGGACCGGCGAACACTGAAGCTTTCTTT. Its protein is CASSLAPGPANTEAFF.

V gene TRBV7-2 combines with J gene TRBJ2-5; weak D call: TRBD2 (5 bases). Between the trimmed V and J ends, which lost 5 bases and 2 bases, there was a span of 12 bases. This CDR3 is 14 amino acids long. Germline CDR1 reads SGHTA; CDR2 reads FQGNSA. Written as DNA, the CDR3 is TGTGCCAGCAGCCAGCAGCGGATACAAGAGACCCAGTACTTC. Translation gives CASSQQRIQETQYF.

The genes are TRBV4-1 and TRBJ1-1, with 11 bases aligning to TRBD1. The CDR3 runs 15 residues. Germline CDR1 is MGHRA and CDR2 is YSYEKL. V lost 5 bases, J lost 1 base, and 3 bases stayed unmatched. CDR3 protein: CASSRTGGPNTEAFF. The CDR3 DNA is TGCGCCAGCAGCAGGACAGGGGGCCCGAACACTGAAGCTTTCTTT.

This clonotype was found a few times. The rearrangement uses TRBV6-5 and TRBJ2-1; 9 bases line up with TRBD2. The CDR3 length is 15 residues. Unmatched junction bases numbered 11, after V lost 6 bases and J lost 8 bases. CDR1 and CDR2 from the germline V gene are MNHEY and SVGAGI. The CDR3, as DNA: TGTGCCAGCAGGGATATAGCGGGAGAATTGCATGAGCAGTTCTTC. Its translation: CASRDIAGELHEQFF.

The rearrangement uses TRBV20-1 and TRBJ2-2; 8 bases align to TRBD2. The CDR3 runs 15 residues. Germline-derived CDR1 and CDR2 are DFQATT and SNEGSKA (reference sequence). V lost 5 bases, J lost 6 bases, and 11 bases stayed unmatched. CDR3 sequence reads: CSAPLGGDFAGELFF. CDR3 sequence (DNA): TGCAGTGCTCCCCTCGGGGGGGACTTCGCCGGGGAGCTGTTTTTT.

The chain recombines TRBV3-1 with TRBJ1-1; D unclear. Deletions cut 6 bases from V and 1 base from J, with 6 bases between. Germline lookup yields CDR1 LGHDT and CDR2 YNNKEL (reference sequence). The CDR3 covers 12 residues. CDR3: CASRRENTEAFF. The CDR3, as DNA: TGTGCCAGCAGACGAGAGAACACTGAAGCTTTCTTT. The variable domain in full, with the rest retrieved from reference TRBV3-1 and TRBJ1-1, is DTAVSQTPKYLVTQMGNDKSIKCEQNLGHDTMYWYKQDSKKFLKIMFSYNNKELIINETVPNRFSPKSPDKAHLNLHINSLELGDSAVYFCASRRENTEAFFGQGTRLTVV.

For the CDR3, the DNA is TGCGCCAGCAGCCATAGTCGCACCTACGAGCAGTACTTC. This translates into CASSHSRTYEQYF. This chain joins TRBV4-1 and TRBJ2-7; D remains ambiguous. V shed 3 bases and J shed 2 bases, with 8 bases lying between them. This CDR3 has 13 amino acids. Germline-derived CDR1 and CDR2 are MGHRA and YSYEKL.

This clonotype was observed a handful of times. Here the CDR3 DNA reads TGTGCCAGCAGCCCGCGGGCGTCTGGGGCCAACGTCCTGACTTTC. As protein: CASSPRASGANVLTF. The J gene is TRBJ2-6, the V gene TRBV7-9; perhaps TRBD2 as D (5 bases). The germline V and J ends were trimmed by 5 bases and 1 base, with 9 bases remaining between them. From germline, CDR1 is SEHNR and CDR2 FQNEAQ (reference sequence). This CDR3 contains 15 residues.